This T cell receptor (beta chain) was profiled in a study of PD-1 blockade in classical Hodgkin lymphoma. Findings and limits, study-wide: Causes of the repertoire differences remain undefined, possibly disease activity or prior therapy. According to reports, newly diagnosed patients had lower baseline TCR diversity than healthy donors, and relapsed/refractory patients had lower baseline TCR diversity still.

Time point of the sample: newly diagnosed, previously untreated cHL patient sample. Negative selection with magnetic separation was used to purify CD4+ T cells from thawed PBMCs. What served as comparison were PBMCs in newly diagnosed, untreated classical Hodgkin lymphoma. About this clone: The antigen remains undetermined.

Trimming removed 6 bases from V and 3 bases from J; junction bases left unmatched: 6. Germline V gene lookup returns CDR1 LNHDA and CDR2 SQIVND (reference sequence). The CDR3 is made up of 14 amino acids. Here immunoSEQ multiplex PCR was the method, and the copy in TCRdb shows in-frame clones only, minus some. This sample has over 15,000 clones; 92% occur once, and the top ten carry 0.51%. The chain links TRBV19 to TRBJ1-1; 8 bases are shared with TRBD1. This receptor was obtained from a human donor with classical Hodgkin lymphoma. Input material: CD4+ T cells from blood. The CDR3 region is CASSSGGRDTEAFF. In nucleotides, the CDR3 is TGTGCCAGTAGCTCAGGGGGCCGGGACACTGAAGCTTTCTTT.